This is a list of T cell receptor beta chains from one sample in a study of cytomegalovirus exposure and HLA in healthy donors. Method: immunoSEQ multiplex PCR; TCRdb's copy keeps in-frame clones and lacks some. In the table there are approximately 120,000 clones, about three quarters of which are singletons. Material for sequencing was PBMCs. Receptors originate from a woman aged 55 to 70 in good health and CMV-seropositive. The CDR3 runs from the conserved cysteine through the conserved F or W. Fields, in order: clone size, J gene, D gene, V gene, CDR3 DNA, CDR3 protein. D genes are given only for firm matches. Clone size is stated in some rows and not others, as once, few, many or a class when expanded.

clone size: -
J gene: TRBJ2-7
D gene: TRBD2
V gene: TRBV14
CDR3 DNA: TGTGCCAGCAGCCAACGGACCCCCGGACTAGCGGGAGCGGTCGAGCAGTACTTC
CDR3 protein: CASSQRTPGLAGAVEQYF

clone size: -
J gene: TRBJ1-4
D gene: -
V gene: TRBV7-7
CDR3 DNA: TGTGCTAGCAGCTTTGACCCAGGACAGATTAATGAAAAACTGTTTTTT
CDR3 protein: CASSFDPGQINEKLFF

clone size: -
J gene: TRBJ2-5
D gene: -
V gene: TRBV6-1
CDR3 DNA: TGTGCCAGCACCCAAGGACAGTACCAAGAGACCCAGTACTTC
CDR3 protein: CASTQGQYQETQYF

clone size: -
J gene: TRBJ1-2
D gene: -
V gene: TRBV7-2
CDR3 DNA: TGTGCCAGCAGCCCTGGACAGCTCTATGGCTACACTTTC
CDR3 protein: CASSPGQLYGYTF

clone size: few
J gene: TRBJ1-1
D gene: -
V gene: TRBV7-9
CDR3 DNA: TGTGCCAGCAGCTTAGTTGGCTCCTCTGAAGCTTTCTTT
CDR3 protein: CASSLVGSSEAFF

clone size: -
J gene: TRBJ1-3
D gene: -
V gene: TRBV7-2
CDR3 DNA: TGTGCCAGCAGCCCCGGGTACTCTGGAAACACCATATATTTT
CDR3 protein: CASSPGYSGNTIYF

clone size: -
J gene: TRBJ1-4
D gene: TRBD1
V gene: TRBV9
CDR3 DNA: TGTGCCAGCAGCGGCGGGACAGGGAGTGAAAAACTGTTTTTT
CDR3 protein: CASSGGTGSEKLFF

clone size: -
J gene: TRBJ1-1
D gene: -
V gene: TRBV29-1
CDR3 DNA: TGCAGCGTTGAAGGGACGGCGGCGGGCACTGAAGCTTTCTTT
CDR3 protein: CSVEGTAAGTEAFF

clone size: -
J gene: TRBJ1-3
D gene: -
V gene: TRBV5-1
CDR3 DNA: TGCGCCAGCAGCTTGGGGCAAATCTCTGGAAACACCATATATTTT
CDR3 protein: CASSLGQISGNTIYF

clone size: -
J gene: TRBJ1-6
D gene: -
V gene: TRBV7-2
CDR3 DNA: TGTGCCAGCAGCCCGGGTGGGGGGGTCATTGGGTCACCCCTCCACTTT
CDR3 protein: CASSPGGGVIGSPLHF

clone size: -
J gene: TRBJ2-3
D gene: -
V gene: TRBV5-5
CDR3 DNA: TGTGCCAGCAGCATCCGGGACACCAACACAGATACGCAGTATTTT
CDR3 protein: CASSIRDTNTDTQYF

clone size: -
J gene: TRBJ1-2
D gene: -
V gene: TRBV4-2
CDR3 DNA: TGTGCCAGCAGCCAAGATCGGCAGGGTGATGGCTACACCTTC
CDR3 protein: CASSQDRQGDGYTF

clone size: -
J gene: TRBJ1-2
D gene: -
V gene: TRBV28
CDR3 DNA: TGTGCCAGCACTAATACAGGGCCCCCTAACTATGGCTACACCTTC
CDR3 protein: CASTNTGPPNYGYTF

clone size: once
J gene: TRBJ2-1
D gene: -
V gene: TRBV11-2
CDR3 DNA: TGTGCCAGCAGCGCAGGGGGGAGCTCCTACAATGAGCAGTTCTTC
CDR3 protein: CASSAGGSSYNEQFF

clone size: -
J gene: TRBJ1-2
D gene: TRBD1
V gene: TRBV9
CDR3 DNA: TGTGCCAGCAGCCCGGGGGACAGGGGCGACTATGGCTACACCTTC
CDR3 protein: CASSPGDRGDYGYTF

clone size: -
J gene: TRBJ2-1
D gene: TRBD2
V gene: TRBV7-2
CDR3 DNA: TGTGCCAGCAGACGAGCACGGGCTAGCGGGTACAATGAGCAGTTCTTC
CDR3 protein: CASRRARASGYNEQFF

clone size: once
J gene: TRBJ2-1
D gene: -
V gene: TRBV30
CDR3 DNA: TGTGCCTGGAGTGTAGGGGTAAGCTCCTACAATGAGCAGTTCTTC
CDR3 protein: CAWSVGVSSYNEQFF

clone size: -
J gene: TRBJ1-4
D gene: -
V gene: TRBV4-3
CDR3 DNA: TGCGCCAGCAGCCAAGATGGCTCCCCTAATGAAAAACTGTTTTTT
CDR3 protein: CASSQDGSPNEKLFF

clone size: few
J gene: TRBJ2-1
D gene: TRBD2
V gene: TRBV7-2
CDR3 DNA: TGTGCCAGCAGCCACCCCCCCGGGGGGGTGAGGAATGAGCAGTTCTTC
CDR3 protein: CASSHPPGGVRNEQFF

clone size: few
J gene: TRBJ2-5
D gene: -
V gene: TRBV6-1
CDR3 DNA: TGTGCCAGCAGGACCGGACACTTACAAGAGACCCAGTACTTC
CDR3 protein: CASRTGHLQETQYF

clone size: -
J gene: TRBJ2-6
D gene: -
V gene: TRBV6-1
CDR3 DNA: TGTGCCAGCAGTGAAGGTGGACACAGAACTGGGGCCAACGGCCTGACTTTC
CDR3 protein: CASSEGGHRTGANGLTF

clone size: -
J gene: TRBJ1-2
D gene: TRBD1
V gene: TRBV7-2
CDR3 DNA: TGTGCCAGCAGCTTAGGACAGGGGGCTGAGGGCTACACCTTC
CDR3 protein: CASSLGQGAEGYTF

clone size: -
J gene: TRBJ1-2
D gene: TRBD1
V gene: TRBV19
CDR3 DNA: TGTGCCAGTAGTATCACAGGGGGCGCCTATGGCTACACCTTC
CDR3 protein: CASSITGGAYGYTF

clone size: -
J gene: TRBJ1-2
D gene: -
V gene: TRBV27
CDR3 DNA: TGTGCCAGCAGAGACAATCTTTATGGCTACACCTTC
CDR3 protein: CASRDNLYGYTF

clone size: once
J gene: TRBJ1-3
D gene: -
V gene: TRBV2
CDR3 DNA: TGTGCCAGCAGTGACGGGGGAAGAAACACCATATATTTT
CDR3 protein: CASSDGGRNTIYF

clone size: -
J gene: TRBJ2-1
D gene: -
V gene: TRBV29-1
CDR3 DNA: TGCAGCGTTCACTTGGTGCGGAGCAATGAGCAGTTCTTC
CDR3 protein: CSVHLVRSNEQFF

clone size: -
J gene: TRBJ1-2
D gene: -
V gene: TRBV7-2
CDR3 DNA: TGTGCCAGCAGCTTCCCACAGGGTCAATCGGATGGCTACACCTTC
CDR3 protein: CASSFPQGQSDGYTF

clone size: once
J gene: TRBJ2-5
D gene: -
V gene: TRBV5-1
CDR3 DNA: TGCGCCAGCAGCCCTAGGGTACAGGACCAAGAGACCCAGTACTTC
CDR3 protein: CASSPRVQDQETQYF

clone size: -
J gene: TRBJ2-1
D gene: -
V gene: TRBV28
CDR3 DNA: TGTGCCAGCACCGAGCTCGGGTCCCCGCAGTTCTTC
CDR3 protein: CASTELGSPQFF

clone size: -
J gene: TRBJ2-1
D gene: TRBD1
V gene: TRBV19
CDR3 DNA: TGTGCCAGTAGTGCCCAGACAGGGTACAATGAGCAGTTCTTC
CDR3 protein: CASSAQTGYNEQFF

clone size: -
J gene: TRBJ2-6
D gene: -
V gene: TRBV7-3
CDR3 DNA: TGTGCCAGCAGGGCAGGGGCTCTTCTAGACTCTGGGGCCAACGTCCTGACTTTC
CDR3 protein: CASRAGALLDSGANVLTF

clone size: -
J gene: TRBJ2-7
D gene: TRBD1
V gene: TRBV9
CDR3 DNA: TGTGCCAGCAGCTCCTCCCGAAACAGGGGGCGGCAGTACTTC
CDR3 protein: CASSSSRNRGRQYF

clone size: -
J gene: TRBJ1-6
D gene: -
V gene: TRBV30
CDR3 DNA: TGTGCCTGGAGTGTAAGTGACATCTTTCGATCACCCCTCCACTTT
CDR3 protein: CAWSVSDIFRSPLHF

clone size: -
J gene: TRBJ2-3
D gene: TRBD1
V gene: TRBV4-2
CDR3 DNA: TGTGCCAGCAGCATTCCCGGGACAGAAAGCACAGATACGCAGTATTTT
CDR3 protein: CASSIPGTESTDTQYF

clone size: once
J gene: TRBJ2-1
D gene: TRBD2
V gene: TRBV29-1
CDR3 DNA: TGCAGCGTCGATCGGCACGGCGGGGGATACAATGAGCAGTTCTTC
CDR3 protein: CSVDRHGGGYNEQFF

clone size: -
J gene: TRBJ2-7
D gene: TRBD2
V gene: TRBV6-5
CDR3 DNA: TGTGCCAGCAGTTACTCGAGCGGGACTAGCGGGAGCGAGCAGTACTTC
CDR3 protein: CASSYSSGTSGSEQYF

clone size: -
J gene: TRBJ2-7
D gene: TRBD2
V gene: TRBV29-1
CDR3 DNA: TGCAGCGTTGAAGATCGATTCCGGGCGGGAGAGGGCGAGCAGTACTTC
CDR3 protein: CSVEDRFRAGEGEQYF

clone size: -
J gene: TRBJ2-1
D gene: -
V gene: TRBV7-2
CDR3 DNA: TGTGCCAGCAGCTTGGAACTAGCTAAGCAGTTCTTC
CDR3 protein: CASSLELAKQFF

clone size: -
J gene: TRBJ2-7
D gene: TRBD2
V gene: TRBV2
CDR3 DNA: TGTGCCAGCAGTGAACAACTAGCGGGAGGGCCTTTGGACGAGCAGTACTTC
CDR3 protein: CASSEQLAGGPLDEQYF

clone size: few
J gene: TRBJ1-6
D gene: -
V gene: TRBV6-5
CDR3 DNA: TGTGCCAGCAGTTACAACAGCCGAACCCCCCTCCACTTT
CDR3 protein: CASSYNSRTPLHF

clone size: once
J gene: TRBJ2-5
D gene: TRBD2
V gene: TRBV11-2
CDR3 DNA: TGTGCCAGCAGCTCCCCTCGTAGCGGGGTTGGGGGTATGGAGACCCAGTACTTC
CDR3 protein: CASSSPRSGVGGMETQYF

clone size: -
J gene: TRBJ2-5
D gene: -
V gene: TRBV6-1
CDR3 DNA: TGTGCCAGCAGTGAGTCTAGCGATGGAGGAGAGACCCAGTACTTC
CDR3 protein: CASSESSDGGETQYF

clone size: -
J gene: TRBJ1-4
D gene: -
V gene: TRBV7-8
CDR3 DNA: TGTGCCAGCAGCTTAGGACGGGGTAATGAAAAACTGTTTTTT
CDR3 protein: CASSLGRGNEKLFF

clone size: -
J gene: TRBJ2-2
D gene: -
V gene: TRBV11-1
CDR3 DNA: TGTGCCAGCAGCCCAGGGGGGACCGGGGAGCTGTTTTTT
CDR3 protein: CASSPGGTGELFF

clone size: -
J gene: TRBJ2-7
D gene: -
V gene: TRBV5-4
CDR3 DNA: TGTGCCAGCAGCCCGGCTGGGTCCAGGGTCTCCTACGAGCAGTACTTC
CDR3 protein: CASSPAGSRVSYEQYF

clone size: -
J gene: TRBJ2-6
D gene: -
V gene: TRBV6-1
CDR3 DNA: TGTGCCAGCAGAGGACAGAGCTCTGGGGCCAACGTCCTGACTTTC
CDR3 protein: CASRGQSSGANVLTF

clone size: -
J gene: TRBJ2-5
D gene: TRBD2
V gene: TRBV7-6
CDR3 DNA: TGTGCCAGCAGCCGGGAGCCCCCCGGTGGCGGGAGAGTGGAGACCCAGTACTTC
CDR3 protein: CASSREPPGGGRVETQYF

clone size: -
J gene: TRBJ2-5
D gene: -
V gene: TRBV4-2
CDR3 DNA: TGTGCCAGCAGCCAAAGATTACTCCAAGAGACCCAGTACTTC
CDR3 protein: CASSQRLLQETQYF

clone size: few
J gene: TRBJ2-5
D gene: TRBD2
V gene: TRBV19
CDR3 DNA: TGTGCCAGCGGGAGGGCCGGGGAGACCCAGTACTTC
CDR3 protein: CASGRAGETQYF